What follows are 17 T cell receptor beta chains derived from one specimen sequenced in a study of OX40 agonist ivuxolimab in advanced cancers. Clones were sequenced by immunoSEQ multiplex PCR, and TCRdb holds only the in-frame ones, with some missing. The table has some 43,000 clones, around nine tenths seen once. The input for sequencing was CD4+ or CD8+ T cells sorted from blood, taken in a trial of the OX40 agonist ivuxolimab. The source of these receptors is an adult with an advanced solid tumor such as melanoma, head and neck, liver or kidney cancer.

The chain uses TRBV18 and TRBJ1-5; TRBD1 matches 7 bases. The J segment lost 0 bases and the V segment lost 3 bases, leaving 11 bases of the junction unmatched. CDR3 size: 18 residues. The germline V gene has CDR1 KGHSH and CDR2 LQKENI. The chain's CDR3 is CASSPSTTGPFSNQPQHF. CDR3 bases: TGTGCCAGCTCACCTTCTACGACAGGGCCCTTTAGCAATCAGCCCCAGCATTTT. Complete variable domain (other parts from reference TRBV18 and TRBJ1-5): NAGVMQNPRHLVRRRGQEARLRCSPMKGHSHVYWYRQLPEEGLKFMVYLQKENIIDESGMPKERFSAEFPKEGPSILRIQQVVRGDSAAYFCASSPSTTGPFSNQPQHFGDGTRLSIL.

The chain joins TRBV28 to TRBJ2-7, with TRBD2 matching 14 bases. The germline gives CDR1 MDHEN, CDR2 SYDVKM. The trim removed 6 bases at V and 0 bases at J, leaving 4 bases unmatched. This CDR3 is built from 16 residues. The CDR3, as DNA: TGTGCCAGCAGGGGGACTAGCGGGGGCTTCTCCTACGAGCAGTACTTC. Translating gives CASRGTSGGFSYEQYF.

This chain uses TRBV2 with TRBJ2-3, with D unresolved. V was clipped by 3 bases and J by 5 bases, with 6 bases between them. The CDR3 totals 12 residues. Per germline, CDR1 SNHLY and CDR2 FYNNEI. CDR3 in amino acids: CASSEWGDTQYF. For the CDR3, the DNA is TGTGCCAGCAGTGAGTGGGGAGATACGCAGTATTTT.

The rearrangement uses TRBV2 and TRBJ1-1; 7 bases align to TRBD1. The CDR3 totals 15 residues. CDR1 and CDR2 from the germline V gene are SNHLY and FYNNEI. Germline trimming cut 6 bases from V and 1 base from J; bases unmatched to any gene: 8. The CDR3 DNA reads TGTGCCAGCAGCCCTGGGACAGCCCCGAACACTGAAGCTTTCTTT. Its protein is CASSPGTAPNTEAFF.

This clone occurred once. This chain uses TRBV5-1 with TRBJ2-1; 10 bases are a match to TRBD2. This CDR3 region has 14 residues. Per germline, CDR1 SGHRS and CDR2 YFSETQ. V was clipped by 2 bases and J by 8 bases; unmatched bases: 4. This CDR3 is CASSLTSGKDEQFF. Here the CDR3 DNA reads TGCGCCAGCAGCTTAACTAGCGGGAAGGATGAGCAGTTCTTC.

The genes are TRBV5-1 and TRBJ1-2, with 8 bases lining up with TRBD1. The length of the CDR3 is 13 residues. J was trimmed by 6 bases and V by 5 bases; bases with no gene match: 6. Looked up from germline, CDR1 is SGHRS and CDR2 is YFSETQ. CDR3 in amino acids: CASSPDRVDGYTF. The CDR3 bases are TGCGCCAGCAGTCCGGACAGGGTGGATGGCTACACCTTC.

V is TRBV6-1 and J is TRBJ2-1, with TRBD2 identical over 9 bases. The CDR3 length is 14 residues. The germline gives CDR1 MNHNS, CDR2 SASEGT. V lost 7 bases to trimming and J lost 7 bases; unmatched junction nucleotides: 8. The CDR3 is CASKDWRGGNEQFF. The CDR3 coding sequence is TGTGCCAGCAAAGACTGGCGGGGGGGAAATGAGCAGTTCTTC.

As DNA, the CDR3 is TGTGCCAGCAGCCGACAGGGAAGCTCTGGAAACACCATATATTTT. Protein sequence: CASSRQGSSGNTIYF. This chain uses TRBV9 with TRBJ1-3; 7 nucleotides line up with TRBD1. Germline values: CDR1 SGDLS, CDR2 YYNGEE. V gave up 4 bases and J gave up 0 bases; unmatched junction bases: 4. The CDR3 covers 15 residues.

The rearrangement joins TRBV2 to TRBJ2-5, with a possible D match to TRBD2 (6 bases). CDR1 is SNHLY and CDR2 is FYNNEI in the germline V gene. The CDR3 contains 13 residues. Trimming left V 6 bases short and J 5 bases short, with 13 bases between. The CDR3 nucleotides read TGTGCCAGCAGAGGGATGGGGGGTGAGACCCAGTACTTC. Protein product: CASRGMGGETQYF.

The chain combines TRBV12-5 with TRBJ2-5; D not certain. The V and J ends lost 1 base and 4 bases respectively, with 7 bases between them. This CDR3 is 13 amino acids long. CDR1 LGHNT and CDR2 FRNRAP come from the germline V gene. The CDR3 sequence: CASGLDTGETQYF. CDR3 DNA: TGTGCTAGTGGTTTGGATACCGGAGAGACCCAGTACTTC.

The gene calls are TRBV6-5 and TRBJ1-3; tentatively, D is TRBD1 (5 bases). This CDR3 spans 16 amino acids. Germline V gene data show CDR1 as MNHEY and CDR2 as SVGAGI. Trimming took 4 bases from V and 0 from J, leaving 13 bases between them. For the CDR3, the DNA is TGTGCCAGCAGTTCCCGGACATCTAGCTCTGGAAACACCATATATTTT. This codes for CASSSRTSSSGNTIYF.

The chain links TRBV5-6 to TRBJ1-2, with 7 bases that match TRBD1. CDR1 is SGHDT, CDR2 YYEEEE, per germline. With 4 bases clipped from V and 8 bases from J, the junction kept 11 bases outside the gene matches. This CDR3 is built from 14 residues. As DNA, the CDR3 is TGTGCCAGCAGCGTCACAGGGGTACCGTCCGGCTACACCTTC. It translates to CASSVTGVPSGYTF.

The V gene is TRBV19, the J gene TRBJ1-4; maybe TRBD1 (6 bases). V gave up 6 bases and J gave up 3 bases, with 11 bases separating them. Germline loops: CDR1 LNHDA, CDR2 SQIVND (reference sequence). This CDR3 is built from 14 residues. CDR3 residues: CASRPGQSNEKLFF. In nucleotides, the CDR3 is TGTGCCAGTAGGCCGGGACAATCTAATGAAAAACTGTTTTTT.

Only a few counts were recorded for this clone. J is TRBJ1-4 and V is TRBV2; unclear D gene. This CDR3 is 14 amino acids long. V was clipped by 5 bases and J by 4 bases, with 11 bases between them. CDR1 and CDR2 (germline): SNHLY, FYNNEI. Written as DNA, the CDR3 is TGTGCCAGCAGTCAGACACCGGGTAATGAAAAACTGTTTTTT. Its translation: CASSQTPGNEKLFF.

The rearrangement joins TRBV29-1 to TRBJ2-6, with D possibly being TRBD2 (5 bases). CDR1 and CDR2 from the germline V gene are SQVTM and ANQGSEA. The CDR3 loop spans 17 amino acids. V gave up 1 base and J gave up 0 bases, with 13 bases separating them. CDR3 sequence (DNA): TGCAGCGTTGAAGTATCCGGGAAAAGCTCTGGGGCCAACGTCCTGACTTTC. Amino acids: CSVEVSGKSSGANVLTF.

The chain recombines TRBV28 with TRBJ2-5; no definite D call. Germline CDR1 and CDR2: MDHEN and SYDVKM. The V gene lost 3 bases and the J gene lost 5 bases, with 7 bases spanning the gap. The CDR3 spans 12 residues. CDR3 amino acids: CASSLVAETQYF. CDR3 DNA sequence: TGTGCCAGCAGTTTGGTGGCGGAGACCCAGTACTTC.

This clone was seen just once. V usage is TRBV5-1 and J usage is TRBJ2-7; D ambiguous. V was clipped by 0 bases and J by 2 bases, with 15 bases between them. The CDR3 contains 16 residues. Germline V gene lookup returns CDR1 SGHRS and CDR2 YFSETQ. Written as DNA, the CDR3 is TGCGCCAGCAGCTTGGTGTCCGGCAGTAGGGCCTACGAGCAGTACTTC. Translating gives CASSLVSGSRAYEQYF.